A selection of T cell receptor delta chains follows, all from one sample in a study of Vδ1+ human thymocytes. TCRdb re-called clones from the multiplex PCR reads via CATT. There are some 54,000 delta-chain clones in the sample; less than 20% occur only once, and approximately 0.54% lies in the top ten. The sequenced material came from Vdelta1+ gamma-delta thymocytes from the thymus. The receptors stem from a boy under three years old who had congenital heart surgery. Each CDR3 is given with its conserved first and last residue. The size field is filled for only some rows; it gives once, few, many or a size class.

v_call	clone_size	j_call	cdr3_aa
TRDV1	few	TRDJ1	CALGERLFLPPSGGYPDKLIF
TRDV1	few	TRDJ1	CALVPTHWGILTDKLIF
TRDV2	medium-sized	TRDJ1	CACDTGWGIRCDKLIF
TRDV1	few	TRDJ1	CALGEHYGQPRAEGIRADKLIF
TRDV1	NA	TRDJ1	CALGEWRYWGIRGPPYTDKLIF
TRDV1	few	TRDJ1	CALGETGPNTVETGGYRYFRLIF
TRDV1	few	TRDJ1	CALGESASQTYNVKLIF
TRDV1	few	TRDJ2	CALGEKRDSLIFLTAQLFF
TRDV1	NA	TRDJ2	CALGESRVGASYAAQLFF
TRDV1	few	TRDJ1	CALGDRLSYWGSNTDKLIF
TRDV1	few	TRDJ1	CALGAFLPVPVLGDTSSDKLIF
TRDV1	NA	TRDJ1	CALGASSYWAYTDKLIF
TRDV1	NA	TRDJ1	CALGESGCTGGWVTYTDKLIF
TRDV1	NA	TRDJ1	CALGELSDWGIRVGKLIF
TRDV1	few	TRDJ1	CALGPPFPDTDKLIF
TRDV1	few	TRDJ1	CALGELNPAGWGDTQCDKLIF
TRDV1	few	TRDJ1	CALGVLGDFRLSTDKLIF
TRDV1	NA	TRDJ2	CALGGEIYGRAQLFF
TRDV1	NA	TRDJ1	CALGELRFLLGEPYTDKLIF
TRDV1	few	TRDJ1	CALGERRLSYKDWGTDKLIF
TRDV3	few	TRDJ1	CAFFPTTDKLIF
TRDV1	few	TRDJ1	CALGGHHFPRLAGGADKLIF
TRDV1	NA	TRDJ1	CALGGYSYVHTGGTDKLIF
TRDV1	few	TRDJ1	CALGELCLPHPSMGDRSDKLIF
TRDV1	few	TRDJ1	CALGDPSCLGTASVIRRSYTDKLIF
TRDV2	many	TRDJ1	CASVEGGLTDKLIF
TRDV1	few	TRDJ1	CALGEALPGILYTDKLIF
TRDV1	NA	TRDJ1	CALGLRGTGGYTDKLIF
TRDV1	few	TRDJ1	CALGEVPAGGYCPYTDKLIF
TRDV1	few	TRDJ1	CALGELSYTDKLIF
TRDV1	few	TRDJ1	CALGEVPGDTGYTDKLIF
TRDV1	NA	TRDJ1	CALGEQLLTGGYGADKLIF
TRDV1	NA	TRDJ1	CALGPAPHLTDKLIF
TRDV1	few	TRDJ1	CALGELRPTDLLGESKLIF
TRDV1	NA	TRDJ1	CALGAQSHSKLIF
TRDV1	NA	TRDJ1	CALGELSRAGDKCTDKLIF
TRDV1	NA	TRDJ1	CALGDQRDFLGDRATDKLIF
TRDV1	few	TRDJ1	CALGELSSRGGGLRTDKLIF
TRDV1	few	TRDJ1	CALGERRRVFLGYTDKLIF
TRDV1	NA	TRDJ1	CALGELGARLGDRGGTDKLIF
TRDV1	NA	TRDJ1	CALGELIQVYPTKYWGSTLNTDKLIF